The text below deals with one T cell receptor beta chain. Treatment described: randomized to nivolumab then ipilimumab (arm A) or the reverse (arm B). The data belong to a study of sequential checkpoint blockade in melanoma. The CDR3 sequence is 15 residues long. V trimming: 3 bases; J trimming: 4 bases; junction bases outside the gene matches: 6. The germline V gene encodes CDR1 SGHRS and CDR2 YFSETQ. Using immunoSEQ multiplex PCR, the repertoire was profiled, and TCRdb retains in-frame clones only, with some absent. The table has 17,000 or so clones, 65% to 75% seen once. The receptor comes from a human donor with melanoma. Sequencing used CD8+ T cells sorted from blood (inferred from file names), obtained from a patient given nivolumab and ipilimumab in sequence. The rearrangement uses TRBV5-1 and TRBJ2-7; 11 nucleotides match TRBD1. CDR3 loop: CASSYPGQGEYEQYF. The CDR3 bases are TGCGCCAGCAGCTATCCGGGACAGGGGGAATACGAGCAGTACTTC.